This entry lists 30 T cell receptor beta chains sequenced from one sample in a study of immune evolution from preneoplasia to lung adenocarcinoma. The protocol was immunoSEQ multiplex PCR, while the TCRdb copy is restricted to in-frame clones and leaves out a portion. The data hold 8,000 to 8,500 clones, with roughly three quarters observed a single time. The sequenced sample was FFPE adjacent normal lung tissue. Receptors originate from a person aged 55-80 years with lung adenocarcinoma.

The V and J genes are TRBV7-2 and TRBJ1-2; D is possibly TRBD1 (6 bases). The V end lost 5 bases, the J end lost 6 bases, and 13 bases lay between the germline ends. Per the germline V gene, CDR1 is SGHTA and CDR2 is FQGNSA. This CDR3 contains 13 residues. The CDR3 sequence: CASSPFGGDGYTF. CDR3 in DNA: TGTGCCAGCAGCCCCTTTGGGGGCGATGGCTACACCTTC.

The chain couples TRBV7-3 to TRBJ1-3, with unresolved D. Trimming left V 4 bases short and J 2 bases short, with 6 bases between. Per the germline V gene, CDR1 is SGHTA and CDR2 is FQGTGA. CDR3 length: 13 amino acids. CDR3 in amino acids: CASSSPPGNTIYF. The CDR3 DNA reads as TGTGCCAGCAGCTCCCCCCCTGGAAACACCATATATTTT.

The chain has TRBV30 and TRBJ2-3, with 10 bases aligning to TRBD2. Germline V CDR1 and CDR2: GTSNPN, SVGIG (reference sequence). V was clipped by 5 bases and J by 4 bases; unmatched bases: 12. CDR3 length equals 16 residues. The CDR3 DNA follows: TGTGCCTGGTCCCAGCTAAGCGGGGGGGCCGCAGATACGCAGTATTTT. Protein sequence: CAWSQLSGGAADTQYF.

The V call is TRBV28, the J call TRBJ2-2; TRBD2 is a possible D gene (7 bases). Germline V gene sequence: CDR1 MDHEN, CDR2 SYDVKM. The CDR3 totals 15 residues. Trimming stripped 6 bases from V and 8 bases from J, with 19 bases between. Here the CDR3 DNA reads TGTGCCAGCAGCTCTGGGGGAGGGGGGTCTGGGGAGCTGTTTTTT. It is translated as CASSSGGGGSGELFF.

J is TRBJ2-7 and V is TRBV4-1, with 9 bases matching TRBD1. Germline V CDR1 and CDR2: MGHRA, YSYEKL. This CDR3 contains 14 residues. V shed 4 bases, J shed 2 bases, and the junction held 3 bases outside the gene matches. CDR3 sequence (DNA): TGCGCCAGCAGCCCTAGACAGGGGGCCTACGAGCAGTACTTC. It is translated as CASSPRQGAYEQYF.

As DNA, the CDR3 is TGTGCCAGCAGTGAATTTTTGGCTAGATCAACAGATACGCAGTATTTT. Its translation: CASSEFLARSTDTQYF. This chain uses TRBV6-1 with TRBJ2-3; D remains ambiguous. Germline V CDR1 and CDR2: MNHNS, SASEGT. The CDR3 totals 16 residues. V lost 2 bases to trimming and J lost 3 bases, with 15 bases between them.

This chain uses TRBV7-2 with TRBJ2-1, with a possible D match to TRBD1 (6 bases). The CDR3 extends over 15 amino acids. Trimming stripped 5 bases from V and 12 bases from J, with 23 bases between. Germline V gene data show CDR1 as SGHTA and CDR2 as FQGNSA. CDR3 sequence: CASSVPGVSSLGQFF. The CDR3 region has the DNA TGTGCCAGCAGCGTACCAGGGGTCTCCTCCCTCGGGCAGTTCTTC. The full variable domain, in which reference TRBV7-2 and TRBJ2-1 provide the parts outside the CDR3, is GAGVSQSPSNKVTEKGKDVELRCDPISGHTALYWYRQSLGQGLEFLIYFQGNSAPDKSGLPSDRFSAERTGGSVSTLTIQRTQQEDSAVYLCASSVPGVSSLGQFFGPGTRLTVL.

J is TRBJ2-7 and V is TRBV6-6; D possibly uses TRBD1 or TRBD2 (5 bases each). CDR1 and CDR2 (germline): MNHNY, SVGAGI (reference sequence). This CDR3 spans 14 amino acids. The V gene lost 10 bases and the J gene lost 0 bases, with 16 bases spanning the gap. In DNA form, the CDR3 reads TGTGCCACCAACCGGGACGGAATCTCCTACGAGCAGTACTTC. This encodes CATNRDGISYEQYF.

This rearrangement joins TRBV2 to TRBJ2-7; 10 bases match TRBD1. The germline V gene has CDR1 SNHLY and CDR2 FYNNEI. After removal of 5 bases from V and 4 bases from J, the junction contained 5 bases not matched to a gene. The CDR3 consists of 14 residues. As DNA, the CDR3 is TGTGCCAGCAGTAAAAGACAGGGGGCATACGAGCAGTACTTC. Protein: CASSKRQGAYEQYF.

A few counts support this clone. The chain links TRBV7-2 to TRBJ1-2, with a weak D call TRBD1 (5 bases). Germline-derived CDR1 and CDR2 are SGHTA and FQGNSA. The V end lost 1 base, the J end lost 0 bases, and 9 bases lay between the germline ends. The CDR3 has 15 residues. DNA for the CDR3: TGTGCCAGCAGCTTAGTAGGGGCGACTAACTATGGCTACACCTTC. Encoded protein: CASSLVGATNYGYTF.

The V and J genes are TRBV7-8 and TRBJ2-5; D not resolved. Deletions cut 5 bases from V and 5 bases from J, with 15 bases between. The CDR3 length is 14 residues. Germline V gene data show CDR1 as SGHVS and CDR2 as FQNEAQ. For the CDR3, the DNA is TGTGCCAGCAGCACCTGGGTTCTACGTGAGACCCAGTACTTC. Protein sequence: CASSTWVLRETQYF.

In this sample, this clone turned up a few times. This CDR3 reads CATSRVGQHTDTQYF. In DNA, the CDR3 is TGTGCCACCAGCAGGGTGGGCCAGCACACAGATACGCAGTATTTT. The chain combines TRBV15 with TRBJ2-3, with D hard to call. Germline lookup yields CDR1 LNHNV and CDR2 YYDKDF (reference sequence). The CDR3 spans 15 residues. V shed 3 bases and J shed 2 bases, with 12 bases lying between them.

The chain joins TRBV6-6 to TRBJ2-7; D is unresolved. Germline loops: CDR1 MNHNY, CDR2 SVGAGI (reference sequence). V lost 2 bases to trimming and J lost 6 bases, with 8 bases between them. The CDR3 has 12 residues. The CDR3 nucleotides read TGTGCCAGCAGTTACGTTGAGAGCGAGCAGTACTTC. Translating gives CASSYVESEQYF.

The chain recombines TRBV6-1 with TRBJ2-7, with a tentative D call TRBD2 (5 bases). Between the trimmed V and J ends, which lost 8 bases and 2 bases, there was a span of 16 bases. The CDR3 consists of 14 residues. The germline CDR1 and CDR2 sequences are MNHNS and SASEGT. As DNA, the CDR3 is TGTGCCAGCTCAAAGCGACGGGAAGCCTACGAGCAGTACTTC. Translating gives CASSKRREAYEQYF.

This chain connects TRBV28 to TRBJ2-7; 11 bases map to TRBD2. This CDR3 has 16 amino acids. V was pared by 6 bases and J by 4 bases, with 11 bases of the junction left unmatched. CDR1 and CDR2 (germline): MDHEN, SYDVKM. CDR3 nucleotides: TGTGCCAGCAGGATTCTAGCGGGAGGTGAACTTTACGAGCAGTACTTC. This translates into CASRILAGGELYEQYF.

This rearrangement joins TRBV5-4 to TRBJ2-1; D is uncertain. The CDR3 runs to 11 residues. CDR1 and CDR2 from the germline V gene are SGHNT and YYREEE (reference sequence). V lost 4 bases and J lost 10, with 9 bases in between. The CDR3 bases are TGTGCCAGCAGCGCGGACGGAGAGCAGTTCTTC. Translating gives CASSADGEQFF.

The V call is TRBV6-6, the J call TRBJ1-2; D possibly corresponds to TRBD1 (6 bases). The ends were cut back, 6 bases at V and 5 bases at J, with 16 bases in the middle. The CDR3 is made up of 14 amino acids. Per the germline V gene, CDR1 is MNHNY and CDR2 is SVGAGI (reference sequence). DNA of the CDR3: TGTGCCAGCAGCCCTGGGACAAATAGTTATGGCTACACCTTC. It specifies CASSPGTNSYGYTF.

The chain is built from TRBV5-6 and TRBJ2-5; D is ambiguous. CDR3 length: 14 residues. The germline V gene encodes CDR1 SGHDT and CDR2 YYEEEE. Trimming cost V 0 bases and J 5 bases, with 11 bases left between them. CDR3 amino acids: CASSLVSDGETQYF. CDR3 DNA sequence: TGTGCCAGCAGCTTGGTTAGTGACGGGGAGACCCAGTACTTC.

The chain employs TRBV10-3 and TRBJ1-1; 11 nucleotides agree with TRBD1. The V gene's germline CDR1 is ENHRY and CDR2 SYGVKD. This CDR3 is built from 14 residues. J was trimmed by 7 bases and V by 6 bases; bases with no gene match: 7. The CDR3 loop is CAISPGTGGVEAFF. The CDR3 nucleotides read TGTGCCATCAGCCCCGGGACAGGGGGTGTTGAAGCTTTCTTT.

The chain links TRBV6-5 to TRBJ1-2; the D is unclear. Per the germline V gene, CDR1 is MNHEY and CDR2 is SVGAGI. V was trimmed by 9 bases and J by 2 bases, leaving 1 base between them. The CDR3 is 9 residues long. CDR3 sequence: CARNYGYTF. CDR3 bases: TGTGCCAGGAACTATGGCTACACCTTC.

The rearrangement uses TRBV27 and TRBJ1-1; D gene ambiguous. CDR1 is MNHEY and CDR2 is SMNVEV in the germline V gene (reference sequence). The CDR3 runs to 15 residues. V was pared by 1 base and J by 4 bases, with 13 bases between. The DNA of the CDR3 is TGTGCCAGCAGTTTATTTAAGGACGGGAGCACTGAAGCTTTCTTT. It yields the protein CASSLFKDGSTEAFF.

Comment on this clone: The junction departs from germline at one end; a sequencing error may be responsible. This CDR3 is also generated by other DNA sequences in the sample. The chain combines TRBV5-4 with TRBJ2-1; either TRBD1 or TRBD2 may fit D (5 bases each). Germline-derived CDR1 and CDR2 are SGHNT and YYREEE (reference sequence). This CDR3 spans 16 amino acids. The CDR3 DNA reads TGTGCCAGCAGCTTGGGAGGGGCCAATATGGACAATGAACAGTTCTTC. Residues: CASSLGGANMDNEQFF.

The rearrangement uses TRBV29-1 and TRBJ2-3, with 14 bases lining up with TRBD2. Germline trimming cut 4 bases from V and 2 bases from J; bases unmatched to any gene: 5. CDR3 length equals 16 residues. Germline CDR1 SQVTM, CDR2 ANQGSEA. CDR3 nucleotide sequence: TGCAGCGTTGCGACTAGCGGGAGGGCGTCCACAGATACGCAGTATTTT. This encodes CSVATSGRASTDTQYF.

CDR3 DNA sequence: TGCGCCAGCAGCCAGTTGGGACTAGCGGGATTGGAGACCCAGTACTTC. Residues: CASSQLGLAGLETQYF. This chain joins TRBV4-1 and TRBJ2-5; 13 bases match TRBD2. The CDR3 extends over 16 amino acids. Germline V lookup: CDR1 MGHRA, CDR2 YSYEKL. J lost 5 bases, V lost 3 bases, and 6 bases had no gene match.

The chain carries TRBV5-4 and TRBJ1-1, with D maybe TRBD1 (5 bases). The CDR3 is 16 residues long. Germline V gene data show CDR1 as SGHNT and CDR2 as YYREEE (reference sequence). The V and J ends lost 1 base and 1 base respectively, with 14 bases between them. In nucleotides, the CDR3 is TGTGCCAGCAGCTTGTCAGGGATAGGGTCGAACACTGAAGCTTTCTTT. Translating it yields CASSLSGIGSNTEAFF.

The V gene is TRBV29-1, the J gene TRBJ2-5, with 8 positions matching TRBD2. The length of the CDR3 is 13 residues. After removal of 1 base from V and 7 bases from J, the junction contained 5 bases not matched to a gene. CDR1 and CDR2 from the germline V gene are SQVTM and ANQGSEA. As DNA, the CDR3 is TGCAGCGTTGAAGCGGGAGGGCCGGGGACCCAGTACTTC. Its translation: CSVEAGGPGTQYF.

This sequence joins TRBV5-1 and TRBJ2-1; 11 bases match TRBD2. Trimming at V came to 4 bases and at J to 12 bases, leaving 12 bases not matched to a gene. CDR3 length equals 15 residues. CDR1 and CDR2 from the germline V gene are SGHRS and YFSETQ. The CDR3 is CASSPGTSGGGRQFF. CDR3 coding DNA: TGCGCCAGCAGCCCTGGGACTAGCGGAGGGGGGCGGCAGTTCTTC.

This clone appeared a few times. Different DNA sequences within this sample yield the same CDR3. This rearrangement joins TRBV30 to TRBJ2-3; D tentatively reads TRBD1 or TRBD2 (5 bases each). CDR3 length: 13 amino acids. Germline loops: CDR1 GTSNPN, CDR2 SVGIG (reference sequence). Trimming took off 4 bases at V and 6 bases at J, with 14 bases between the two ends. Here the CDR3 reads CAWNTNRRDTQYF. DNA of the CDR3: TGTGCCTGGAATACAAACAGGAGGGATACGCAGTATTTT.

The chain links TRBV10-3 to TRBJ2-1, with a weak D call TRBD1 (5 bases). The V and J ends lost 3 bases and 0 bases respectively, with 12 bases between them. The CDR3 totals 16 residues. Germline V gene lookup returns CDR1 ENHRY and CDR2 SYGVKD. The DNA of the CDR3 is TGTGCCATCAGTGACAACAGGCCGAGCTCCTACAATGAGCAGTTCTTC. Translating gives CAISDNRPSSYNEQFF.

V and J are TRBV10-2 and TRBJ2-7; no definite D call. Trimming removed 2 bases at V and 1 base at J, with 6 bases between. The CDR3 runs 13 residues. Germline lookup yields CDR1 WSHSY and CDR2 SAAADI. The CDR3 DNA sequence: TGCGCCAGCAGTGAGGTCACTTCCTACGAGCAGTACTTC. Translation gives CASSEVTSYEQYF.